This T cell receptor beta chain was sequenced during a study of T-cell memory formation after mild COVID-19 (dated by TCRdb to about 2021). With respect to the entire study: TCR sequence clusters from the two donors were found to be largely donor specific. Two young, previously healthy adult volunteers made up the cohort, one male and one female. In a couple of donors, T-cell clones that expanded and contracted after mild COVID-19 were tracked by sequencing TCRalpha and TCRbeta repertoires over time.

Study-level results and caveats: SARS-CoV-2 specificity of the second-wave clones peaking on day 37 was not confirmed. Contracting CD4+ clones were found mainly in CM and EM memory subsets, while CD8+ clones were enriched in EMRA. Clones contracting from day 15 to 85 had balanced CD4/CD8 phenotypes, while a second wave expanding from day 15 to 37 was biased towards CD4+. The study covered only a couple of mild cases, and larger cohorts including severe cases with pre-infection samples were considered necessary. The detection of some responding clones in pre-infection memory suggests that pre-existing cross-reactive memory T cells joined the SARS-CoV-2 response.

To note about this clonotype: It has no known antigen specificity. The record has no base qualities; no much larger clone is one base away.

Ficoll-Paque density gradient centrifugation was used to isolate PBMCs. For CDR1 and CDR2, the germline V gene (reference sequence) lists SEHNR and FQNEAQ. V lost 4 bases and J lost 4 bases, and the count of bases not matched to a germline gene is 8. Counted from cysteine to phenylalanine, this CDR3 has 15 amino acids. Left in the record is the CDR3 DNA by itself, 45 bases read in frame from the first base. These reads were obtained on an Illumina NovaSeq 6000. TCRalpha and TCRbeta cDNA libraries were constructed by 5'RACE with constant-segment primers, with sample barcodes and unique molecular identifiers being introduced. RNA was extracted from every sample with Trizol reagent. Amplification of the libraries took two PCR steps, and the second step added a second sample barcode plus Illumina TruSeq adapters. Sequencing of libraries was performed on an Illumina NovaSeq with 2 x 150 bp paired-end reads. The study's processing was this. Reads were demultiplexed and collapsed into UMI-guided consensus sequences with migec v1.2.7. Using mixcr v2.1.11, UMI consensuses were aligned to TRA and TRB V and J templates and then assembled into clonotypes. Expanded or contracted clonotypes were those called significant by both edgeR and NoisET, with noise models trained on biological replicates. For edgeR calls, a false discovery rate-adjusted p below 0.01 and a log2 fold-change threshold of 1 were applied. PCA with hierarchical clustering of max-normalized trajectories of the 1000 most abundant clonotypes was used as exploratory dynamics analysis. Separately sequenced CD4+ and CD8+ repertoires were used to assign the CD4 or CD8 phenotype of responding clones. TCRdb applied fastp at Q25 and MiXCR to the public reads, then kept only in-frame beta chains. Merged by CDR3 protein, the rows form single entries marked with the most common genes and DNA. The V and J calls follow TCRdb's processing rather than the paper's. In this sample the table shows about 250,000 distinct CDR3 sequences, 15% of which occur a single time. In total, the top ten clones hold 2% to 2.5% of the sample.

The V and J segments used are TRBV7-9 and TRBJ1-2, with 8 bases in between that match TRBD1. This sequence was found in an adult woman who had mild COVID-19 (a few samples of this study predate the infection). The sample titles of this study are shuffled in the database, so cell type and time point are left out; the donor was told from shared clones. The source material was PBMCs or a T cell subset sorted from them (not recorded which). The encoded CDR3 is CASSSRTGPSYGYTF. The nucleotides read TGTGCCAGCAGCTCGAGGACAGGGCCGTCCTATGGCTACACCTTC.